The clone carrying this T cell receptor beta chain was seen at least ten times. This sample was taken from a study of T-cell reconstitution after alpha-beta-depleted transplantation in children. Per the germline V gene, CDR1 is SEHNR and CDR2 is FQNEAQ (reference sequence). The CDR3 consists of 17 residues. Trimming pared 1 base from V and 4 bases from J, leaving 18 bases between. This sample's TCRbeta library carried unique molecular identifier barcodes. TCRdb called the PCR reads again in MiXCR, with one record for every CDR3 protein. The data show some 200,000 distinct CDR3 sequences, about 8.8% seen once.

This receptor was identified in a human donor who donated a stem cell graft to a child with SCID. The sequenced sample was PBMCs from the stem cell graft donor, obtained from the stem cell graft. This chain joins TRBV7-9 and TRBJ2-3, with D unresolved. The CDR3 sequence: CASSLDADGYSSDTQYF. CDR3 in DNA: TGTGCCAGCAGCTTAGATGCTGACGGGTACTCCTCAGATACGCAGTATTTT.